The 12 T cell receptor beta chains reported below all come from one sample, sequenced in a study of shared clonotypes between healthy human individuals. Naive CD8 cells lacked CD45RO, underwent positive selection for CCR7 and left out terminally differentiated effector memory CD45RA+ cells. Method: immunoSEQ multiplex PCR; TCRdb's copy keeps in-frame clones and lacks some. Of about 2,100,000 clones in the sample, about 93% are singletons; the top ten hold about 1.5%. The sequenced sample consisted of naive CD8+ T cells from PBMCs. Receptors originate from a man aged 18 to 30 in good health. Some clones in this sample may be carry-over from other donors' samples.

This sequence joins TRBV11-2 and TRBJ2-5; D not certain. This CDR3 is 14 amino acids long. The germline CDR1 and CDR2 sequences are SGHAT and FQNNGV. The V and J ends lost 2 bases and 2 bases respectively, with 9 bases between them. The CDR3 here is CASSLLVGQETQYF. The CDR3 DNA reads as TGTGCCAGCAGCTTACTGGTCGGGCAAGAGACCCAGTACTTC.

V usage is TRBV5-4 and J usage is TRBJ2-7; the D gene is possibly TRBD2 (5 bases). The ends were cut back, 2 bases at V and 0 bases at J, with 9 bases in the middle. The CDR3 has 14 amino acids. From germline, CDR1 is SGHNT and CDR2 YYREEE (reference sequence). CDR3 in amino acids: CASSFGAASYEQYF. CDR3 DNA: TGTGCCAGCAGCTTCGGAGCGGCCTCCTACGAGCAGTACTTC.

The rearrangement links TRBV4-2 to TRBJ2-1; TRBD2 is a possible D gene (5 bases). This CDR3 is built from 16 residues. CDR1 and CDR2 from the germline V gene are LGHNA and YNFKEQ. V was clipped by 1 base and J by 7 bases, with 17 bases between them. The CDR3 sequence: CASSQVLTMAENEQFF. DNA for the CDR3: TGTGCCAGCAGCCAAGTCCTGACTATGGCGGAGAATGAGCAGTTCTTC.

The J gene is TRBJ2-1, the V gene TRBV9, with 11 nucleotides matching TRBD2. The CDR3 spans 14 residues. Germline trimming cut 1 base from V and 9 bases from J; bases unmatched to any gene: 3. CDR1 and CDR2 (germline): SGDLS, YYNGEE. This chain's CDR3 is CASSVTSGSTEQFF. The DNA of the CDR3 is TGTGCCAGCAGCGTAACTAGCGGGAGTACTGAGCAGTTCTTC.

The chain has TRBV21-1 and TRBJ2-2; the table's D call TRBD1 went unverified against the DNA. TRBV21-1 is tagged as a pseudogene. This CDR3 spans 19 amino acids. CDR3 sequence: CASSNWRQGAGIGTRELFF. The CDR3 bases are TGTGCCAGCAGCAATTGGCGACAGGGGGCGGGTATAGGCACCCGGGAGCTGTTTTTT.

This CDR3 is CASSTRTVSSGNTIYF. The CDR3 coding sequence is TGTGCCAGTAGTACCAGGACGGTGAGCTCTGGAAACACCATATATTTT. The chain has TRBV19 and TRBJ1-3, with unresolved D. Trimming cost V 4 bases and J 0 bases, with 13 bases left between them. The CDR3 spans 16 residues. Looked up from germline, CDR1 is LNHDA and CDR2 is SQIVND (reference sequence).

The rearrangement links TRBV6-5 to TRBJ2-5; no definite D call. The closer fit of TRBJ2-7 to the DNA end suggests the J call may be wrong. The V gene's germline CDR1 is MNHEY and CDR2 SVGAGI. The CDR3 has 15 residues. CDR3 protein: CASSYSWDGTYEQYF. The CDR3 DNA sequence: TGTGCCAGCAGTTACTCGTGGGATGGGACCTACGAGCAGTACTTC.

The rearrangement uses TRBV9 and TRBJ1-1; D is unclear. This CDR3 is 16 amino acids long. Germline CDR1 and CDR2: SGDLS and YYNGEE. Trimming cost V 0 bases and J 3 bases, with 15 bases left between them. CDR3 nucleotides: TGTGCCAGCAGCGTAGCTCTGGAGGGCGGGGACACTGAAGCTTTCTTT. It is translated as CASSVALEGGDTEAFF. The full variable domain, its missing parts supplied by reference TRBV9 and TRBJ1-1, is DSGVTQTPKHLITATGQRVTLRCSPRSGDLSVYWYQQSLDQGLQFLIQYYNGEERAKGNILERFSAQQFPDLHSELNLSSLELGDSALYFCASSVALEGGDTEAFFGQGTRLTVV.

The chain uses TRBV5-1 and TRBJ2-1; TRBD2 aligns across 10 bases. The CDR3 covers 15 residues. Trimming took 2 bases from V and 6 from J; bases not matched to a gene: 5. Germline CDR1 SGHRS, CDR2 YFSETQ. The CDR3: CASSFSLAGVNEQFF. CDR3 nucleotides: TGCGCCAGCAGCTTCTCCCTAGCGGGAGTCAATGAGCAGTTCTTC.

The rearrangement joins TRBV6-1 to TRBJ2-1; 14 nucleotides match TRBD2. Germline V gene lookup returns CDR1 MNHNS and CDR2 SASEGT. The CDR3 has 16 residues. The ends lost 2 bases at V and 9 bases at J; junction bases unmatched: 6. CDR3 amino acids: CASSEHQGLAGAEQFF. The CDR3 DNA is TGTGCCAGCAGTGAACATCAGGGACTAGCGGGAGCTGAGCAGTTCTTC.

The chain joins TRBV11-2 to TRBJ1-2; unclear D gene. The CDR3 consists of 14 residues. Trimming cost V 0 bases and J 3 bases, with 8 bases left between them. Germline V lookup: CDR1 SGHAT, CDR2 FQNNGV. The chain's CDR3 is CASSLEGWDYGYTF. The CDR3 coding sequence is TGTGCCAGCAGCTTAGAAGGGTGGGACTATGGCTACACCTTC. The entire variable domain, with the rest obtained from reference TRBV11-2 and TRBJ1-2, is as follows: EAGVAQSPRYKIIEKRQSVAFWCNPISGHATLYWYQQILGQGPKLLIQFQNNGVVDDSQLPKDRFSAERLKGVDSTLKIQPAKLEDSAVYLCASSLEGWDYGYTFGSGTRLTVV.

This chain uses TRBV27 with TRBJ2-7; D gene ambiguous. Germline V gene sequence: CDR1 MNHEY, CDR2 SMNVEV (reference sequence). The CDR3 totals 14 residues. V dropped 5 bases and J dropped 0 bases, with 11 bases sitting between them. The CDR3 nucleotides are TGTGCCAGCAGTACATATAGCAGCTCCTACGAGCAGTACTTC. This sequence encodes CASSTYSSSYEQYF.